The clone carrying this T cell receptor (beta chain) was seen only a few times. Its specificity is not known. The data stem from a study of T cells in Graves' hyperthyroidism and ophthalmopathy. Whole-study findings and limits: Most thyroid clonotypes with frequency above 0.001 were detected in blood.

Researchers took RNA transcripts and amplified the TCR beta CDR3 regions from them. A set of HTBI primers served as the primers for a first-round RT-PCR of the TCR CDR3. TCRdb processed the multiplex PCR reads anew with MiXCR; each CDR3 protein has one entry. The sample lists roughly 98,000 distinct CDR3 sequences, 35% to 50% seen once, with roughly a tenth in the top ten. Germline V gene lookup returns CDR1 GTSNPN and CDR2 SVGIG (reference sequence). With V trimmed by 2 bases and J by 4 bases, 2 bases remained unmatched. This CDR3 has 13 amino acids. This TCR derives from a woman between 25 and 40 years old with Graves' hyperthyroidism. The source material was peripheral blood or thyroid tissue (not recorded which). The chain uses TRBV30 and TRBJ2-7; 10 bases are a match to TRBD1. CDR3 loop: CAWSSGQGYEQYF. The CDR3 bases are TGTGCCTGGAGTTCGGGACAGGGGTACGAGCAGTACTTC. The entire variable domain, with the rest obtained from reference TRBV30 and TRBJ2-7, is as follows: SQTIHQWPATLVQPVGSPLSLECTVEGTSNPNLYWYRQAAGRGLQLLFYSVGIGQISSEVPQNLSASRPQDRQFILSSKKLLLSDSGFYLCAWSSGQGYEQYFGPGTRLTVT.